A single sample is the source of the 32 T cell receptor beta chains below, sequenced in a study of response to subunit inactivated influenza vaccine. MiXCR, applied by TCRdb to the RT-PCR reads, yields one record per CDR3 protein. The table lists a few hundred thousand distinct CDR3 sequences, 14% of them singletons. Specimen: PBMCs from blood, collected about 11 days after vaccination. These receptor sequences come from a man aged 50 or older who received an inactivated influenza vaccine.

The V call is TRBV28, the J call TRBJ2-3; TRBD2 matches 12 bases. Germline V CDR1 and CDR2: MDHEN, SYDVKM. CDR3 length: 15 amino acids. V gave up 5 bases and J gave up 2 bases; unmatched junction bases: 2. The CDR3 loop is CASSGLAGNTDTQYF. In nucleotides, the CDR3 is TGTGCCAGCAGTGGACTAGCGGGGAACACAGATACGCAGTATTTT. Based on the CDR3 plus reference TRBV28 and TRBJ2-3, the full variable domain is DVKVTQSSRYLVKRTGEKVFLECVQDMDHENMFWYRQDPGLGLRLIYFSYDVKMKEKGDIPEGYSVSREKKERFSLILESASTNQTSMYLCASSGLAGNTDTQYFGPGTRLTVL.

This rearrangement joins TRBV6-1 to TRBJ2-3; 15 bases align to TRBD2. CDR3 length: 18 residues. The V gene end was trimmed by 5 bases and the J gene end by 7 bases; junction bases not matched to a gene: 13. Germline values: CDR1 MNHNS, CDR2 SASEGT. In DNA, the CDR3 is TGTGCCAGCAGTCCCTGGACTAGCGGGGGGGTAGACTGGAATACGCAGTATTTT. This translates into CASSPWTSGGVDWNTQYF.

The J gene is TRBJ2-7, the V gene TRBV6-5; 7 positions match TRBD1. With V trimmed by 2 bases and J by 5 bases, 6 bases remained unmatched. The CDR3 runs to 14 residues. The V gene's germline CDR1 is MNHEY and CDR2 SVGAGI. This CDR3 reads CASSYVGGRDEQYF. The CDR3, as DNA: TGTGCCAGCAGTTACGTAGGGGGCCGGGACGAGCAGTACTTC.

The chain has TRBV4-3 and TRBJ1-2, with TRBD1 matching over 8 bases. V lost 6 bases, J lost 6 bases, and 12 bases stayed unmatched. The CDR3 loop spans 15 amino acids. CDR1 LGHNA and CDR2 YSLEER come from the germline V gene. The DNA for the CDR3 is TGCGCCAGCAGGAATAACGGACAGGGAATAGATGGCTACACCTTC. It specifies CASRNNGQGIDGYTF.

This clonotype occurred a few times. The chain is built from TRBV20-1 and TRBJ1-2; a possible D gene is TRBD1 (5 bases). The CDR3 totals 14 residues. CDR1 is DFQATT, CDR2 SNEGSKA, per germline (reference sequence). V was trimmed by 6 bases and J by 1 base, leaving 15 bases between them. CDR3 in amino acids: CSAPLRDSNYGYTF. The CDR3, as DNA: TGCAGTGCCCCCCTCCGAGACAGTAACTATGGCTACACCTTC.

V and J are TRBV11-1 and TRBJ1-2, with D maybe TRBD1 (6 bases). V was clipped by 2 bases and J by 1 base, with 20 bases between them. The CDR3 length is 18 residues. The germline gives CDR1 SGHAT, CDR2 FQDESV (reference sequence). The CDR3 sequence: CASSLPPPSTGYNYGYTF. DNA for the CDR3: TGTGCCAGCAGCTTACCCCCTCCTTCGACAGGTTATAACTATGGCTACACCTTC.

The rearrangement uses TRBV28 and TRBJ1-2, with TRBD1 matching over 8 bases. Germline V lookup: CDR1 MDHEN, CDR2 SYDVKM. With 7 bases clipped from V and 8 bases from J, the junction kept 15 bases outside the gene matches. The length of the CDR3 is 15 residues. The CDR3 reads CASTLTPGGADGYTF. The CDR3 DNA is TGTGCCAGCACCCTAACCCCAGGGGGCGCGGACGGCTACACCTTC.

This chain joins TRBV7-9 and TRBJ1-2; no clear D. In germline, CDR1 is SEHNR, CDR2 FQNEAQ (reference sequence). CDR3 size: 12 residues. The V end lost 5 bases, the J end lost 4 bases, and 8 bases lay between the germline ends. CDR3 coding DNA: TGTGCCAGCAGCCAGGATATCTATGGCTACACCTTC. Protein sequence: CASSQDIYGYTF.

This clonotype was counted only a few times. This chain links TRBV24-1 with TRBJ2-1; D is undetermined. V was pared by 2 bases and J by 5 bases, with 12 bases between. Germline V gene lookup returns CDR1 KGHDR and CDR2 SFDVKD. This CDR3 has 15 amino acids. Here the CDR3 reads CATSDWGVVNNEQFF. The CDR3 DNA sequence: TGTGCCACCAGTGATTGGGGTGTTGTGAACAATGAGCAGTTCTTC.

This clonotype showed up just a few times. V gene TRBV7-2 combines with J gene TRBJ2-7; 8 positions match TRBD2. V dropped 4 bases and J dropped 4; count of bases not matched to a gene: 12. This CDR3 comprises 16 residues. In germline, CDR1 is SGHTA, CDR2 FQGNSA. The CDR3 nucleotides read TGTGCCAGCAGCTCGTACGGGGGGGAGGGCCTTTACGAGCAGTACTTC. Its protein is CASSSYGGEGLYEQYF.

This clonotype was seen a few times. The chain links TRBV7-2 to TRBJ1-5; D possibly corresponds to TRBD1 (5 bases). This CDR3 has 13 residues. The V end was cut by 2 bases, the J end by 7 bases, with 9 bases between. Germline CDR1 reads SGHTA; CDR2 reads FQGNSA. The CDR3 DNA is TGTGCCAGCAGCTTACCAGGGTTCCAGCCCCAGCATTTT. As protein: CASSLPGFQPQHF.

The chain employs TRBV7-2 and TRBJ1-5; 7 nucleotides agree with TRBD1. The germline V gene has CDR1 SGHTA and CDR2 FQGNSA. The CDR3 runs 13 residues. Unmatched junction bases numbered 4, after V lost 7 bases and J lost 4 bases. The CDR3 reads CASNSGGNQPQHF. CDR3 coding DNA: TGTGCCAGCAACTCAGGGGGGAATCAGCCCCAGCATTTT.

This chain uses TRBV2 with TRBJ2-1; TRBD2 aligns across 12 bases. The CDR3 is 16 residues long. Trimming removed 6 bases from V and 3 bases from J; junction bases left unmatched: 6. In germline, CDR1 is SNHLY, CDR2 FYNNEI. The DNA of the CDR3 is TGTGCCAGCAGCCCCCGGACTAGCGGGGACTACAATGAGCAGTTCTTC. Its protein is CASSPRTSGDYNEQFF.

This chain links TRBV12-3 or TRBV12-4 with TRBJ2-7; D gene unclear. V was cut by 5 bases and J by 7 bases, with 15 bases left in between. The CDR3 runs 13 residues. The CDR3 coding sequence is TGTGCCAGCAGTCAAGACACGTCTAGGGAGCAGTACTTC. It specifies CASSQDTSREQYF.

The rearrangement joins TRBV12-3 or TRBV12-4 to TRBJ1-3; D remains ambiguous. V was cut by 6 bases and J by 4 bases, with 1 base left in between. CDR3 size: 10 residues. CDR3: CASRGNTIYF. In nucleotides, the CDR3 is TGTGCCAGCAGGGGAAACACCATATATTTT.

The chain carries TRBV12-3 or TRBV12-4 and TRBJ2-1; 7 bases agree with TRBD2. The V and J ends lost 7 bases and 7 bases, in that order; junction bases with no gene match: 13. CDR3 length: 15 amino acids. CDR3 DNA sequence: TGTGCCAGCACCACTCGAGCGGCTAGCGGTAATGAGCAGTTCTTC. Translation: CASTTRAASGNEQFF.

This clonotype was seen only a few times. The rearrangement links TRBV7-9 to TRBJ2-7; D perhaps matches TRBD2 (6 bases). The V and J ends lost 0 bases and 3 bases respectively, with 18 bases between them. The CDR3 has 17 residues. The germline V gene has CDR1 SEHNR and CDR2 FQNEAQ (reference sequence). The DNA for the CDR3 is TGTGCCAGCAGCTTAGCCGGGAGCGCTCTCCTCTACTACGAGCAGTACTTC. Translating it yields CASSLAGSALLYYEQYF.

This clonotype was seen more than once but under ten times. The chain employs TRBV10-3 and TRBJ1-4; 7 bases are shared with TRBD1. The CDR3 length is 13 residues. The V gene end was trimmed by 10 bases and the J gene end by 6 bases; junction bases not matched to a gene: 8. Germline V gene data show CDR1 as ENHRY and CDR2 as SYGVKD. For the CDR3, the DNA is TGTGCCACCCGGACAGGAGGCGATGAAAAACTGTTTTTT. It encodes CATRTGGDEKLFF.

The V and J genes are TRBV7-8 and TRBJ1-4; no firm D call. The germline gives CDR1 SGHVS, CDR2 FQNEAQ. Trimming left V 6 bases short and J 11 bases short, with 25 bases between. The length of the CDR3 is 16 residues. The CDR3 spells CASREGGRRIYGKLFF. The CDR3 coding sequence is TGTGCCAGCAGGGAGGGAGGCAGGAGAATTTACGGGAAACTGTTTTTT.

The chain employs TRBV12-3 or TRBV12-4 and TRBJ2-5, with TRBD2 as a possible D gene (5 bases). CDR3 length: 14 residues. The germline V and J ends were trimmed by 5 bases and 5 bases, with 15 bases remaining between them. As DNA, the CDR3 is TGTGCCAGCAGTCCATTTGAGAGGAGGGAGACCCAGTACTTC. It translates to CASSPFERRETQYF.

This clonotype was seen only a few times. V gene TRBV20-1 combines with J gene TRBJ2-7; weak D call: TRBD2 (6 bases). CDR1 is DFQATT, CDR2 SNEGSKA, per germline (reference sequence). V was shortened by 6 bases and J by 3 bases, with 24 bases between the two germline ends. The CDR3 contains 16 residues. In DNA form, the CDR3 reads TGCAGTGCGTCGGGACTCCTGAAAGACACTAGCTACGAGCAGTACTTC. Translating gives CSASGLLKDTSYEQYF.

This clonotype was counted a few times. The rearrangement links TRBV2 to TRBJ2-5; 8 bases are shared with TRBD2. V was clipped by 5 bases and J by 4 bases; unmatched bases: 6. CDR3 length: 14 amino acids. The germline CDR1 and CDR2 sequences are SNHLY and FYNNEI. CDR3 nucleotides: TGTGCCAGCAGTCGGGATCTAGCGGGAGAGACCCAGTACTTC. Its protein is CASSRDLAGETQYF.

The sample holds a few counts of this clonotype. The chain couples TRBV29-1 to TRBJ2-7; D is ambiguous. This CDR3 region has 11 residues. Looked up from germline, CDR1 is SQVTM and CDR2 is ANQGSEA. Trimming took off 4 bases at V and 3 bases at J, with 7 bases between the two ends. In DNA form, the CDR3 reads TGCAGCGTTGGACTCAACTACGAGCAGTACTTC. Amino acids: CSVGLNYEQYF.

This clonotype was detected only a few times. This rearrangement joins TRBV2 to TRBJ2-7; D may match TRBD1 or TRBD2 (5 bases each). Germline CDR1 SNHLY, CDR2 FYNNEI. This CDR3 spans 14 amino acids. Trimming left V 3 bases short and J 3 bases short, with 12 bases between. The chain's CDR3 is CASSDLRGDYEQYF. DNA for the CDR3: TGTGCCAGCAGTGATTTGAGGGGTGACTACGAGCAGTACTTC.

This clonotype appeared a few times. The CDR3 spells CASSLRGAGETQYF. DNA for the CDR3: TGTGCCAGCAGTTTAAGGGGCGCCGGGGAGACCCAGTACTTC. The chain carries TRBV12-3 or TRBV12-4 and TRBJ2-5; D possibly corresponds to TRBD1 (5 bases). Trimming removed 2 bases from V and 5 bases from J, with 12 bases in between. The CDR3 runs 14 residues.

The rearrangement uses TRBV6-5 and TRBJ2-3; 7 bases agree with TRBD1. This CDR3 spans 14 amino acids. CDR1 MNHEY and CDR2 SVGAGI come from the germline V gene. The ends lost 2 bases at V and 3 bases at J; junction bases unmatched: 2. As DNA, the CDR3 is TGTGCCAGCAGTTACAACAGGGGAACAGATACGCAGTATTTT. Translation gives CASSYNRGTDTQYF.

This clonotype was seen at least ten times. The chain joins TRBV12-3 or TRBV12-4 to TRBJ2-3, with D perhaps TRBD1 or TRBD2 (6 bases each). V lost 4 bases to trimming and J lost 2 bases, with 16 bases between them. The CDR3 consists of 16 residues. CDR3 DNA sequence: TGTGCCAGCAGTTCACTAGGGGGGCTACCCACAGATACGCAGTATTTT. As protein: CASSSLGGLPTDTQYF.

The rearrangement uses TRBV10-3 and TRBJ2-2, with TRBD2 as a possible D gene (6 bases). Germline V CDR1 and CDR2: ENHRY, SYGVKD. The CDR3 is 14 amino acids. V was trimmed by 6 bases and J by 4 bases, leaving 12 bases between them. The CDR3 is CAIREGLSTGELFF. For the CDR3, the DNA is TGTGCCATCAGGGAAGGACTATCCACCGGGGAGCTGTTTTTT.

This clonotype has only a few counts. V and J are TRBV5-1 and TRBJ2-3, with 9 positions matching TRBD2. The CDR3 has 14 residues. Germline CDR1 and CDR2: SGHRS and YFSETQ. V shed 5 bases and J 7 bases; nucleotides not matched to a gene: 8. Here the CDR3 reads CASSRSGSVNTQYF. CDR3 DNA: TGCGCCAGCAGTCGTAGCGGGAGTGTAAATACGCAGTATTTT.

Only a few counts were recorded for this clonotype. V gene TRBV20-1 combines with J gene TRBJ2-7; 7 bases fit TRBD2. V lost 3 bases, J lost 4 bases, and 9 bases stayed unmatched. Germline CDR1 reads DFQATT; CDR2 reads SNEGSKA (reference sequence). The CDR3 covers 14 residues. CDR3 DNA: TGCAGTGCTAGCCCCAGGACTAGTATATACGAGCAGTACTTC. It specifies CSASPRTSIYEQYF.

The genes are TRBV19 and TRBJ1-5; 8 nucleotides line up with TRBD1. CDR1 and CDR2 (germline): LNHDA, SQIVND (reference sequence). Trimming removed 5 bases from V and 4 bases from J; junction bases left unmatched: 7. The CDR3 covers 15 residues. In nucleotides, the CDR3 is TGTGCCAGTAGTCCCAGAGGACAGGGTAATCAGCCCCAGCATTTT. Translation gives CASSPRGQGNQPQHF.

This clonotype was seen a handful of times. The chain links TRBV2 to TRBJ2-5, with a weak D call TRBD1 (6 bases). Trimming took off 8 bases at V and 0 bases at J, with 13 bases between the two ends. The CDR3 loop spans 14 amino acids. Germline CDR1 is SNHLY and CDR2 is FYNNEI. DNA of the CDR3: TGTGCCAGCTCGAGACAGGTCTACCAAGAGACCCAGTACTTC. Its protein product is CASSRQVYQETQYF.